These T cell receptor beta chains were read from a single sample in a study of T cells in Graves' hyperthyroidism and ophthalmopathy. TCRdb reanalysed the multiplex PCR reads using MiXCR and keeps one entry per CDR3 protein. The table records some 560,000 distinct CDR3 sequences, around 15% of them present only once. Sequenced sample: blood. These receptors were obtained from a woman aged 40 to 50 with Graves' hyperthyroidism. Each CDR3 is given with its conserved first and last residue. The D gene is left open where the match is weak. Clone sizes are given selectively: once, few, many, or a class where the clone is expanded.

d_call: NA; v_call: TRBV6-2/TRBV6-3; j_call: TRBJ2-7; clone_size: few; cdr3_aa: CASSYTQGFYEQYF; cdr3_nt: TGTGCCAGCAGTTACACCCAGGGGTTTTACGAGCAGTACTTC
d_call: TRBD2; v_call: TRBV2; j_call: TRBJ2-1; clone_size: once; cdr3_aa: CASGGRTYNEQFF; cdr3_nt: TGTGCCAGCGGCGGGAGAACCTACAATGAGCAGTTCTTC
d_call: TRBD1; v_call: TRBV12-3/TRBV12-4; j_call: TRBJ2-2; clone_size: many; cdr3_aa: CASSLGFGTEGTGELFF; cdr3_nt: TGTGCCAGCAGTTTAGGATTCGGGACAGAGGGAACCGGGGAGCTGTTTTTT
d_call: TRBD2; v_call: TRBV12-3/TRBV12-4; j_call: TRBJ2-5; clone_size: many; cdr3_aa: CASSLGTSGSGETQYF; cdr3_nt: TGTGCCAGCAGTTTAGGGACTAGCGGGAGCGGAGAGACCCAGTACTTC
d_call: NA; v_call: TRBV12-3/TRBV12-4; j_call: TRBJ2-1; clone_size: many; cdr3_aa: CASSLKRSGGEQFF; cdr3_nt: TGTGCCAGCAGTTTAAAGCGGTCCGGGGGTGAGCAGTTCTTC
d_call: NA; v_call: TRBV11-3; j_call: TRBJ2-1; clone_size: few; cdr3_aa: CASSLSRDYNEQFF; cdr3_nt: TGTGCCAGCAGCTTATCGCGGGACTACAATGAGCAGTTCTTC
d_call: TRBD1; v_call: TRBV9; j_call: TRBJ1-2; clone_size: few; cdr3_aa: CASSVDPGQGSNYGYTF; cdr3_nt: TGTGCCAGCAGCGTAGATCCCGGACAGGGGAGTAACTATGGCTACACCTTC
d_call: NA; v_call: TRBV10-3; j_call: TRBJ2-5; clone_size: NA; cdr3_aa: CAISESGQGGETQYF; cdr3_nt: TGTGCCATCAGTGAGTCAGGGCAGGGGGGAGAGACCCAGTACTTC
d_call: TRBD1; v_call: TRBV15; j_call: TRBJ2-1; clone_size: NA; cdr3_aa: CATSRLDAGGSYNEQFF; cdr3_nt: TGTGCCACCAGCAGACTCGATGCAGGGGGCTCCTACAATGAGCAGTTCTTC
d_call: TRBD2; v_call: TRBV7-2; j_call: TRBJ2-5; clone_size: many; cdr3_aa: CASSLGRLAGLETQYF; cdr3_nt: TGTGCCAGCAGCTTAGGGCGACTAGCGGGTTTAGAGACCCAGTACTTC
d_call: NA; v_call: TRBV7-9; j_call: TRBJ2-1; clone_size: NA; cdr3_aa: CASSLVDIGSNEQFF; cdr3_nt: TGTGCCAGCAGCTTAGTGGACATTGGGAGCAATGAGCAGTTCTTC
d_call: TRBD1; v_call: TRBV29-1; j_call: TRBJ2-7; clone_size: many; cdr3_aa: CSVGLGQRATYEQYF; cdr3_nt: TGCAGCGTAGGCTTGGGACAGAGAGCTACCTACGAGCAGTACTTC
d_call: TRBD2; v_call: TRBV20-1; j_call: TRBJ2-3; clone_size: many; cdr3_aa: CSARGPPGGDTQYF; cdr3_nt: TGCAGTGCTAGAGGGCCTCCGGGGGGTGATACGCAGTATTTT
d_call: NA; v_call: TRBV12-3/TRBV12-4; j_call: TRBJ1-1; clone_size: medium-sized; cdr3_aa: CASSFSSSNTEAFF; cdr3_nt: TGTGCCAGCAGTTTTTCGTCTTCGAACACTGAAGCTTTCTTT
d_call: NA; v_call: TRBV7-6; j_call: TRBJ2-5; clone_size: few; cdr3_aa: CASSLMIVAETQYF; cdr3_nt: TGTGCCAGCAGCTTAATGATCGTGGCGGAGACCCAGTACTTC
d_call: NA; v_call: TRBV7-3; j_call: TRBJ1-1; clone_size: NA; cdr3_aa: CASSLNGGLEAFF; cdr3_nt: TGTGCCAGCAGCTTAAACGGAGGACTGGAAGCTTTCTTT
d_call: NA; v_call: TRBV20-1; j_call: TRBJ2-5; clone_size: many; cdr3_aa: CSARTSGGLIGTQYF; cdr3_nt: TGCAGTGCTAGGACGAGTGGGGGGTTGATTGGGACCCAGTACTTC
d_call: TRBD2; v_call: TRBV5-1; j_call: TRBJ2-1; clone_size: many; cdr3_aa: CASSLDFGLAAQFF; cdr3_nt: TGCGCCAGCAGCTTAGACTTCGGACTAGCGGCGCAGTTCTTC
d_call: NA; v_call: TRBV20-1; j_call: TRBJ2-7; clone_size: NA; cdr3_aa: CSAQITTSYEQYF; cdr3_nt: TGCAGTGCCCAGATCACCACCTCCTACGAGCAGTACTTC
d_call: NA; v_call: TRBV7-2; j_call: TRBJ2-5; clone_size: many; cdr3_aa: CASSLLGLEETQYF; cdr3_nt: TGTGCCAGCAGCTTACTGGGGTTAGAAGAGACCCAGTACTTC
d_call: NA; v_call: TRBV7-3; j_call: TRBJ2-1; clone_size: many; cdr3_aa: CASSWLGGNEQFF; cdr3_nt: TGTGCCAGCAGCTGGTTGGGAGGCAATGAGCAGTTCTTC
d_call: NA; v_call: TRBV6-5; j_call: TRBJ1-1; clone_size: many; cdr3_aa: CASSYTPGGFTEAFF; cdr3_nt: TGTGCCAGCAGTTACACACCTGGAGGGTTCACTGAAGCTTTCTTT
d_call: NA; v_call: TRBV5-1; j_call: TRBJ2-5; clone_size: few; cdr3_aa: CASRPSSWGQETQYF; cdr3_nt: TGCGCCAGCAGACCAAGCTCCTGGGGCCAAGAGACCCAGTACTTC
d_call: NA; v_call: TRBV20-1; j_call: TRBJ2-1; clone_size: NA; cdr3_aa: CSATSSVPSSYNEQFF; cdr3_nt: TGCAGTGCTACGAGTAGCGTCCCGAGCTCCTACAATGAGCAGTTCTTC
d_call: TRBD1; v_call: TRBV18; j_call: TRBJ1-2; clone_size: NA; cdr3_aa: CASSKAGQFYGYTF; cdr3_nt: TGTGCCAGCTCAAAAGCGGGACAGTTCTATGGCTACACCTTC
d_call: NA; v_call: TRBV4-1; j_call: TRBJ2-7; clone_size: NA; cdr3_aa: CASSQDQAAREQYF; cdr3_nt: TGCGCCAGCAGCCAAGATCAGGCAGCGAGGGAGCAGTACTTC
d_call: TRBD1; v_call: TRBV5-1; j_call: TRBJ2-1; clone_size: NA; cdr3_aa: CASSAGTVPYNEQFF; cdr3_nt: TGCGCCAGCAGCGCCGGGACAGTCCCCTACAATGAGCAGTTCTTC
d_call: TRBD1; v_call: TRBV28; j_call: TRBJ1-2; clone_size: many; cdr3_aa: CATRTTGENYGYTF; cdr3_nt: TGTGCCACCAGAACGACAGGGGAGAACTATGGCTACACCTTC
d_call: TRBD1; v_call: TRBV28; j_call: TRBJ2-6; clone_size: NA; cdr3_aa: CASRPRTGASTNVLTF; cdr3_nt: TGTGCCAGCAGACCTAGGACAGGGGCAAGTACCAACGTCCTGACTTTC
d_call: TRBD1; v_call: TRBV7-2; j_call: TRBJ1-4; clone_size: many; cdr3_aa: CASSLTGQGSNEKLFF; cdr3_nt: TGTGCCAGCAGCTTAACGGGACAGGGATCTAATGAAAAACTGTTTTTT
d_call: NA; v_call: TRBV5-1; j_call: TRBJ2-2; clone_size: many; cdr3_aa: CASSPQTATGELFF; cdr3_nt: TGCGCCAGCAGCCCCCAGACTGCCACCGGGGAGCTGTTTTTT
d_call: TRBD2; v_call: TRBV28; j_call: TRBJ2-1; clone_size: many; cdr3_aa: CASSKAGYNEQFF; cdr3_nt: TGTGCCAGCAGTAAAGCGGGGTACAATGAGCAGTTCTTC
d_call: NA; v_call: TRBV19; j_call: TRBJ1-5; clone_size: many; cdr3_aa: CASSTLVDNQPQHF; cdr3_nt: TGTGCCAGTAGTACGCTTGTGGACAATCAGCCCCAGCATTTT
d_call: TRBD2; v_call: TRBV3-1; j_call: TRBJ2-5; clone_size: NA; cdr3_aa: CASSQLLAGGETQYF; cdr3_nt: TGTGCCAGCAGCCAACTACTAGCGGGAGGGGAGACCCAGTACTTC
d_call: NA; v_call: TRBV12-3/TRBV12-4; j_call: TRBJ2-7; clone_size: many; cdr3_aa: CASSSSGTNYEQYF; cdr3_nt: TGTGCCAGCAGTTCCTCCGGGACCAACTACGAGCAGTACTTC
d_call: NA; v_call: TRBV7-9; j_call: TRBJ1-5; clone_size: NA; cdr3_aa: CASSSIDQPQHF; cdr3_nt: TGTGCCAGCAGCTCAATTGATCAGCCCCAGCATTTT
d_call: TRBD2; v_call: TRBV28; j_call: TRBJ2-1; clone_size: NA; cdr3_aa: CASTGLAGEGKSEQFF; cdr3_nt: TGTGCCAGCACGGGACTAGCGGGAGAAGGGAAGAGTGAGCAGTTCTTC
d_call: NA; v_call: TRBV12-3/TRBV12-4; j_call: TRBJ2-2; clone_size: many; cdr3_aa: CASTSRGIGGELFF; cdr3_nt: TGTGCCAGCACAAGTCGGGGGATAGGCGGGGAGCTGTTTTTT
d_call: NA; v_call: TRBV19; j_call: TRBJ2-3; clone_size: few; cdr3_aa: CASSIIGSTDTQYF; cdr3_nt: TGTGCCAGTAGTATTATCGGAAGCACAGATACGCAGTATTTT
d_call: NA; v_call: TRBV20-1; j_call: TRBJ2-6; clone_size: NA; cdr3_aa: CSARYKDSGANVLTF; cdr3_nt: TGCAGTGCTAGGTACAAGGACTCTGGGGCCAACGTCCTGACTTTC
d_call: NA; v_call: TRBV27; j_call: TRBJ2-2; clone_size: NA; cdr3_aa: CASSKRNTGELFF; cdr3_nt: TGTGCCAGCAGTAAGCGGAACACCGGGGAGCTGTTTTTT
d_call: NA; v_call: TRBV27; j_call: TRBJ2-3; clone_size: NA; cdr3_aa: CASLPLREVADTQYF; cdr3_nt: TGTGCCAGCCTACCTCTCAGGGAAGTTGCAGATACGCAGTATTTT
d_call: TRBD2; v_call: TRBV20-1; j_call: TRBJ2-1; clone_size: NA; cdr3_aa: CSAPIPGLAGGANEQFF; cdr3_nt: TGCAGTGCGCCCATACCCGGACTAGCGGGAGGGGCGAATGAGCAGTTCTTC
d_call: NA; v_call: TRBV27; j_call: TRBJ1-2; clone_size: NA; cdr3_aa: CASSLSLASNYGYTF; cdr3_nt: TGTGCCAGCAGTTTATCGTTGGCTTCTAACTATGGCTACACCTTC
d_call: NA; v_call: TRBV18; j_call: TRBJ1-1; clone_size: few; cdr3_aa: CASSRGQPNTEAFF; cdr3_nt: TGTGCCAGCTCCCGTGGACAACCGAACACTGAAGCTTTCTTT
d_call: TRBD2; v_call: TRBV15; j_call: TRBJ2-3; clone_size: many; cdr3_aa: CATSRGNPTSGTLVADTQYF; cdr3_nt: TGTGCCACCAGCAGAGGGAACCCGACTAGCGGGACACTAGTGGCAGATACGCAGTATTTT
d_call: TRBD1; v_call: TRBV9; j_call: TRBJ1-4; clone_size: NA; cdr3_aa: CASSARAGTEEKLFF; cdr3_nt: TGTGCCAGCAGCGCGAGGGCCGGGACAGAAGAAAAACTGTTTTTT
d_call: NA; v_call: TRBV19; j_call: TRBJ2-6; clone_size: many; cdr3_aa: CASKDPAGANVLTF; cdr3_nt: TGTGCCAGCAAGGACCCTGCTGGGGCCAACGTCCTGACTTTC
d_call: NA; v_call: TRBV9; j_call: TRBJ2-1; clone_size: few; cdr3_aa: CASSFPTQGSYNEQFF; cdr3_nt: TGTGCCAGCAGCTTCCCGACTCAGGGGAGCTACAATGAGCAGTTCTTC
d_call: NA; v_call: TRBV7-3; j_call: TRBJ2-5; clone_size: many; cdr3_aa: CASSLWEKETQYF; cdr3_nt: TGTGCCAGCAGCTTATGGGAGAAAGAGACCCAGTACTTC
d_call: TRBD1; v_call: TRBV28; j_call: TRBJ1-3; clone_size: many; cdr3_aa: CASRKQGQGARTIYF; cdr3_nt: TGTGCCAGCAGAAAACAGGGACAGGGGGCTCGGACCATATATTTT
d_call: NA; v_call: TRBV19; j_call: TRBJ2-3; clone_size: few; cdr3_aa: CASSIMGDTDTQYF; cdr3_nt: TGTGCCAGTAGTATAATGGGGGACACAGATACGCAGTATTTT
d_call: NA; v_call: TRBV12-3/TRBV12-4; j_call: TRBJ2-2; clone_size: few; cdr3_aa: CASTGLVNTGELFF; cdr3_nt: TGTGCCAGCACGGGCCTAGTGAACACCGGGGAGCTGTTTTTT